A selection of T cell receptor beta chains follows, all from one sample in a study of blood T cell repertoires in COVID-19. Profiled with immunoSEQ multiplex PCR; TCRdb holds only in-frame clones, not every one. The sample contains fewer than 200,000 clones, around 86% of which appear only once. Sequencing was done on a sample of peripheral blood. Receptors originate from a man aged 45-65 years with active or convalescent COVID-19. Each CDR3 is given with its conserved first and last residue. Each record gives: D gene, V gene, J gene, CDR3 DNA, CDR3 protein. The D gene is left open where the match is weak.

>-|TRBV27|TRBJ2-3
TGTGCCAGCAGTCTCGGGCGGGGAAAGACAGATACGCAGTATTTT
CASSLGRGKTDTQYF
>-|TRBV3-1/TRBV3-2|TRBJ2-7
TGTGCCAGCACCCGGACGGGGAGCTCCTACGAGCAGTACTTC
CASTRTGSSYEQYF
>TRBD2|TRBV5-1|TRBJ2-5
TGCGCCAGCAGCCCCCGGCCTAGCGGGAGCCAAGAGACCCAGTACTTC
CASSPRPSGSQETQYF
>TRBD1|TRBV7-3|TRBJ2-2
TGTGCCAGCAAATTGGGACAGGGTTCCGGGGAGCTGTTTTTT
CASKLGQGSGELFF
>TRBD1|TRBV6-5|TRBJ2-5
TGTGCCAGCAGCTTGGACAGGGTCCAAGAGACCCAGTACTTC
CASSLDRVQETQYF
>TRBD1|TRBV3-1/TRBV3-2|TRBJ2-7
TGTGCCAGCAGCCAAGATTCTGGGACAGGGGGCGGGGGGCACGAGCAGTACTTC
CASSQDSGTGGGGHEQYF
>-|TRBV29-1|TRBJ1-1
TGCAGCCTTTACGGGACACTGAACACTGAAGCTTTCTTT
CSLYGTLNTEAFF
>-|TRBV6-5|TRBJ1-2
TGTGCCAGCAGTTACTCTGCCACAAACTATGGCTACACCTTC
CASSYSATNYGYTF
>TRBD2|TRBV18|TRBJ2-2
TGTGCCAGCTCACCAGGACTAGCGGTGAACACCGGGGAGCTGTTTTTT
CASSPGLAVNTGELFF
>-|TRBV28|TRBJ1-2
TGTGCCAGCAGTTTAGTAGGGGGCTATGGCTACACCTTC
CASSLVGGYGYTF
>-|TRBV12-5|TRBJ1-4
TGTGCTAGTGGTTTGGGTCAGTCGGGTGAAAAACTGTTTTTT
CASGLGQSGEKLFF
>-|TRBV6-5|TRBJ2-1
TGTGCCAGCAGTTCCCCCAGGCATGAGCAGTTCTTC
CASSSPRHEQFF
>TRBD1|TRBV9|TRBJ1-1
TGTGCCAGCAGCCCCTCGGACAGGTCGATAGAAGCTTTCTTT
CASSPSDRSIEAFF
>-|TRBV19|TRBJ2-2
TGTGCCAGTAGTATTCAGGGGTTCGGGGAGCTGTTTTTT
CASSIQGFGELFF
>-|TRBV6-6|TRBJ1-3
TGTGCCAGCAGTTACCTTGGCCAGGGCCCTGGAAACACCATATATTTT
CASSYLGQGPGNTIYF